The T cell receptor (beta chain) described here comes from a study of T cell changes during pregnancy in multiple sclerosis. Here immunoSEQ multiplex PCR was the method, and the copy in TCRdb shows in-frame clones only, minus some. This sample has under 85,000 clones, with around nine tenths found just once. This clone occurred once. This CDR3 has 15 amino acids. V was shortened by 0 bases and J by 3 bases, with 9 bases between the two germline ends. Germline-derived CDR1 and CDR2 are LGHNA and YNFKEQ. The genes are TRBV4-2 and TRBJ1-5; D unclear. The receptor comes from a female donor in good health, enrolled as a control in a pregnancy study. This material consisted of peripheral blood, taken in the third trimester of pregnancy. CDR3: CASSQELESNQPQHF. The CDR3 DNA is TGTGCCAGCAGCCAAGAACTGGAGTCCAATCAGCCCCAGCATTTT.